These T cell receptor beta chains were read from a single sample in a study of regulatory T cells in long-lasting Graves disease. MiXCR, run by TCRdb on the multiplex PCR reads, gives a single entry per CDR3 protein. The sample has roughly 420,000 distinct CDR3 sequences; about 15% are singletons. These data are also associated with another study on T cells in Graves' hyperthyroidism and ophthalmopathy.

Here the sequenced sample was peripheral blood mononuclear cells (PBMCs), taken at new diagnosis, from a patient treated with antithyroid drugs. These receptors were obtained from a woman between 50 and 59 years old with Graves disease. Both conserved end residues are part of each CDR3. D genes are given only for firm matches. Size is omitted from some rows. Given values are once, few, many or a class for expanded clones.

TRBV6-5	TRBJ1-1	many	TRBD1	CASSSQGQMNTEAFF	TGTGCCAGCAGTTCTCAGGGACAGATGAACACTGAAGCTTTCTTT
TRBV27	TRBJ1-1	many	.	CASSLGQGGLNTEAFF	TGTGCCAGCAGTTTAGGGCAGGGAGGGCTGAACACTGAAGCTTTCTTT
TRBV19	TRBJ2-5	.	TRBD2	CASSGTSASEETQYF	TGTGCCAGTAGTGGTACTAGCGCCAGTGAAGAGACCCAGTACTTC
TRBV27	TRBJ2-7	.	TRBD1	CASSWGQGNSYEQYF	TGTGCCAGCAGTTGGGGACAGGGGAACTCCTACGAGCAGTACTTC
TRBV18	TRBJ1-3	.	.	CASSPQAPSGNTIYF	TGTGCCAGCTCGCCCCAGGCCCCCTCTGGAAACACCATATATTTT
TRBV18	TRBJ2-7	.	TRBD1	CASSLGTDYEQYF	TGTGCCAGCTCACTGGGGACAGACTACGAGCAGTACTTC
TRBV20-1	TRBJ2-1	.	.	CSGSRGLLSYNEQFF	TGCAGTGGTAGTCGGGGCCTTCTCTCCTACAATGAGCAGTTCTTC
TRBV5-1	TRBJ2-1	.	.	CASSSGISSPNEQFF	TGCGCCAGCAGTAGTGGTATTAGCTCCCCCAATGAGCAGTTCTTC
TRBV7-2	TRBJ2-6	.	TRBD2	CASSSTGTSFSGANVLTF	TGTGCCAGCAGCTCTACCGGGACTAGCTTCTCTGGGGCCAACGTCCTGACTTTC
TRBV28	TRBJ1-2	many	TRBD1	CASSPYRTGGTFVNYGYTF	TGTGCCAGCAGTCCGTACCGGACAGGGGGTACTTTTGTTAACTATGGCTACACCTTC
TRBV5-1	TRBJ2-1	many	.	CASSLVAETYNEQFF	TGCGCCAGCAGCTTGGTAGCGGAAACCTACAATGAGCAGTTCTTC
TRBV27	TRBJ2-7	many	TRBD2	CASSLRLAGIYEQYF	TGTGCCAGCAGTTTACGACTAGCGGGAATCTACGAGCAGTACTTC
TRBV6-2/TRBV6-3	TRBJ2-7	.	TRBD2	CASRKPGLQTYEQYF	TGTGCCAGCAGAAAACCGGGACTACAAACCTACGAGCAGTACTTC
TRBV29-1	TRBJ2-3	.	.	CSVRPSGWDTQCF	TGCAGCGTCCGCCCCTCGGGGTGGGATACGCAGTGTTTT
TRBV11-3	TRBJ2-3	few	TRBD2	CASSARGGTDTQYF	TGTGCCAGCAGCGCCCGGGGGGGGACAGATACGCAGTATTTT
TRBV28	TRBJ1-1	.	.	CASSSPSGMNTEAFF	TGTGCCAGCAGTTCACCTTCGGGGATGAACACTGAAGCTTTCTTT
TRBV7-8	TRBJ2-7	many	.	CASTGRDYEQYF	TGTGCCAGCACTGGACGGGATTACGAGCAGTACTTC
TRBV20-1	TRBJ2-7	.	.	CSARVGLQYEQYF	TGCAGTGCTAGAGTAGGCCTACAATACGAGCAGTACTTC
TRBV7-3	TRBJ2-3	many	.	CASSLTYTDTQYF	TGTGCCAGCAGTTTGACTTACACAGATACGCAGTATTTT
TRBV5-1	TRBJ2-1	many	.	CASSLGEASYNEQFF	TGTGCCAGCAGCTTAGGGGAGGCCTCCTACAATGAGCAGTTCTTC
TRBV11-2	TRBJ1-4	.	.	CASSLWAGTTNEKLFF	TGTGCCAGCAGCTTATGGGCAGGGACGACTAATGAAAAACTGTTTTTT
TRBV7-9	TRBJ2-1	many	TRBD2	CASSFFGASGSSYNEQFF	TGTGCCAGCAGCTTCTTTGGGGCTAGCGGGAGCTCCTACAATGAGCAGTTCTTC
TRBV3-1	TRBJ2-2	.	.	CASSQGINPAELFF	TGTGCCAGCAGCCAGGGGATCAATCCGGCGGAGCTGTTTTTT
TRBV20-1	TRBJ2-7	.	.	CSARKRGGYSYEQYF	TGCAGTGCTAGAAAACGAGGGGGATACTCCTACGAGCAGTACTTC
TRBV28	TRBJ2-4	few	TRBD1	CASSSGTENIQYF	TGTGCCAGCAGTTCAGGGACAGAAAACATTCAGTACTTC
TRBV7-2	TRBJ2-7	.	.	CASSSGPPPLYEQYF	TGTGCCAGCAGCTCCGGGCCCCCCCCACTCTACGAGCAGTACTTC
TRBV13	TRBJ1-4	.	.	CASSLWGYDEKLFF	TGTGCCAGCAGCTTATGGGGTTATGATGAAAAACTGTTTTTT
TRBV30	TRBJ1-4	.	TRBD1	CAWSVDRGPGGNEKLFF	TGTGCCTGGAGTGTGGACAGGGGGCCTGGGGGGAATGAAAAACTGTTTTTT
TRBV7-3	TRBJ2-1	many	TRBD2	CASSAGLAGMDEQFF	TGTGCCAGCAGCGCCGGACTAGCGGGAATGGATGAGCAGTTCTTC
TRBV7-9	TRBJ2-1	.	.	CASSLVRGYRNEQFF	TGTGCCAGCAGCTTAGTCAGGGGATACCGCAATGAGCAGTTCTTC
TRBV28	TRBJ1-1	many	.	CASSFGWMNTEAFF	TGTGCCAGCAGTTTCGGCTGGATGAACACTGAAGCTTTCTTT
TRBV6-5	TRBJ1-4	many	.	CASSYVSAEKLFF	TGTGCCAGCAGTTATGTATCGGCGGAAAAACTGTTTTTT
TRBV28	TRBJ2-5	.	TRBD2	CASSHRLAGVTQETQYF	TGTGCCAGCAGTCACAGACTAGCGGGGGTCACTCAAGAGACCCAGTACTTC
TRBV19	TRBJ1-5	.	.	CASSIVPGGQPQHF	TGTGCCAGTAGTATAGTTCCGGGTGGTCAGCCCCAGCATTTT
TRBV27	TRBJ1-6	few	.	CASRIQGSPLHF	TGTGCCAGCAGAATACAGGGTTCACCCCTCCACTTT
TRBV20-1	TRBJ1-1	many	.	CSARRPGWVTEAFF	TGCAGTGCTAGACGACCAGGGTGGGTGACTGAAGCTTTCTTT
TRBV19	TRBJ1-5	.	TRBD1	CASSRTGPGADQPQHF	TGTGCCAGTAGCCGGACAGGGCCCGGGGCGGATCAGCCCCAGCATTTT
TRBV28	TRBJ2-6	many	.	CASSLLGSGANVLTF	TGTGCCAGCAGCCTGTTAGGCTCTGGGGCCAACGTCCTGACTTTC
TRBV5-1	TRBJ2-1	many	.	CASSWDPGTYNEQFF	TGCGCCAGCAGCTGGGACCCGGGAACCTACAATGAGCAGTTCTTC
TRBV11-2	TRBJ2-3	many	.	CASSRPYISTDTQYF	TGTGCCAGCAGCCGACCCTACATTTCCACAGATACGCAGTATTTT
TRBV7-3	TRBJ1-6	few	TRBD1	CASSLKGQGLSPLHF	TGTGCCAGCAGCTTAAAGGGACAGGGGTTGTCACCCCTCCACTTT
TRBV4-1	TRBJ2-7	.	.	CASSQDPLYEQYF	TGCGCCAGCAGCCAAGATCCCCTCTACGAGCAGTACTTC
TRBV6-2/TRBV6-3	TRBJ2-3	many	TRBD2	CASSYRGGSSTDTQYF	TGTGCCAGCAGTTACCGGGGGGGCTCTAGCACAGATACGCAGTATTTT
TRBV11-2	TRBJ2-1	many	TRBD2	CASSPTLAGLENEQLF	TGTGCCAGCAGCCCGACTCTAGCGGGACTGGAGAATGAGCAGCTCTTC
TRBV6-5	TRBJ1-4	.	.	CASSYSWGGMGEKLFF	TGTGCCAGCAGTTACTCTTGGGGGGGCATGGGTGAAAAACTGTTTTTT
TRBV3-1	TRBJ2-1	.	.	CASSQDRSRGSYNEQFF	TGTGCCAGCAGCCAAGATCGGAGTAGGGGCTCCTACAATGAGCAGTTCTTC